This record looks at one T cell receptor beta chain sequence and its context. The sample comes from a study of T cell responses to AZD1222 COVID-19 vaccine. The length of the CDR3 is 14 residues. The repertoire was sequenced with immunoSEQ multiplex PCR; TCRdb's copy has only in-frame clones and lacks some. The sample yields about 140,000 clones, approximately 95% seen once. The sequence was obtained from an adult in good health. Sequencing used peripheral blood, obtained on day 0 of MenACWY control vaccination. This rearrangement joins TRBV21-1 to TRBJ2-2; TRBD1 is taken as the D call from the table, unchecked against the DNA. TRBV21-1 is a recognized pseudogene. CDR3 nucleotide sequence: TGTGCCAGCACCCCGACAGGGGATACCGGGGAGCTGTTTTTT. Amino acid sequence: CASTPTGDTGELFF.